This TCR beta chain was documented in a study of cytomegalovirus exposure and HLA in healthy donors. About the study: An early data release held tens of millions of unique TCRs from HLA-typed donors.

Use of 60 Vbeta and 13 Jbeta primers characterized the PCR. TCRdb keeps only in-frame clones here, not all; method: immunoSEQ multiplex PCR. The table for this sample gives 130,000 to 150,000 clones. The length of the CDR3 is 13 residues. Germline lookup yields CDR1 LNHDA and CDR2 SQIVND (reference sequence). V lost 3 bases and J lost 8; bases outside the gene matches: 5. This receptor was identified in a man aged 40-49 years in good health and CMV-seronegative. The material sequenced was PBMCs. The gene calls are TRBV19 and TRBJ1-2; 8 bases match TRBD1. CDR3 nucleotides: TGTGCCAGTAGTATGCAGGGGGCGCGAGGCTACACCTTC. Its protein is CASSMQGARGYTF.